This passage covers 32 T cell receptor beta chains from one sample sequenced in a study of CD8+ T cells in alopecia areata. RNA extraction was followed by reverse transcription into cDNA, which acted as the sequencing template. Method: immunoSEQ multiplex PCR; TCRdb's copy keeps in-frame clones and lacks some. The table includes 90,000 to 150,000 clones, 35% to 45% detected once. The sequenced sample was CD4+ T cells sorted from blood. All receptors come from a human donor with alopecia areata.

Only a few counts were recorded for this clone. This chain uses TRBV29-1 with TRBJ1-1; D perhaps matches TRBD1 (5 bases). With 7 bases removed from V and 1 base from J, the gap between germline ends came to 10 bases. Germline lookup yields CDR1 SQVTM and CDR2 ANQGSEA. The CDR3 spans 12 residues. CDR3 DNA: TGCAGCGGGGGACCCCAGAACACTGAAGCTTTCTTT. Encoded protein: CSGGPQNTEAFF.

The chain has TRBV6-4 and TRBJ1-2; no firm D call. The germline CDR1 and CDR2 sequences are MRHNA and SNTAGT. The germline V and J ends were trimmed by 9 bases and 2 bases, with 7 bases remaining between them. The CDR3 contains 11 residues. CDR3 sequence reads: CARVNNYGYTF. In DNA, the CDR3 is TGTGCCAGAGTCAACAACTATGGCTACACCTTC.

This clone has more than one count but fewer than ten. This chain uses TRBV29-1 with TRBJ1-5; 12 positions agree with TRBD1. This CDR3 has 14 amino acids. With V trimmed by 6 bases and J by 7 bases, 7 bases remained unmatched. Germline V gene sequence: CDR1 SQVTM, CDR2 ANQGSEA. The CDR3 is CSVKGQGASQPQHF. DNA for the CDR3: TGCAGCGTGAAGGGACAGGGGGCGAGCCAGCCCCAGCATTTT.

The rearrangement uses TRBV29-1 and TRBJ2-1; 13 nucleotides match TRBD2. CDR1 is SQVTM and CDR2 is ANQGSEA in the germline V gene. The CDR3 has 16 residues. J was trimmed by 10 bases and V by 4 bases; bases with no gene match: 13. For the CDR3, the DNA is TGCAGCGTTGGAGGGCCAACTAGCGGGAGGGCCTTAGAGCAGTTCTTC. It yields the protein CSVGGPTSGRALEQFF.

In DNA form, the CDR3 reads TGTGCCAGCAGGGGGTGGGGTGGCTACACCTTC. It codes for CASRGWGGYTF. This rearrangement joins TRBV27 to TRBJ1-2; no clear D gene. CDR1 and CDR2 from the germline V gene are MNHEY and SMNVEV (reference sequence). There are 11 residues in the CDR3. V was trimmed by 6 bases and J by 7 bases, leaving 9 bases between them.

V and J are TRBV9 and TRBJ1-2; 8 nucleotides agree with TRBD1. The CDR3 covers 15 residues. Trimming cost V 0 bases and J 8 bases; bases outside gene matches: 9. Germline assignment: CDR1 SGDLS and CDR2 YYNGEE. The CDR3 is CASSVGVDRGRGYTF. The CDR3 DNA is TGTGCCAGCAGCGTAGGAGTAGACAGGGGTAGGGGCTACACCTTC. Filled out from reference TRBV9 and TRBJ1-2, the complete variable domain reads DSGVTQTPKHLITATGQRVTLRCSPRSGDLSVYWYQQSLDQGLQFLIQYYNGEERAKGNILERFSAQQFPDLHSELNLSSLELGDSALYFCASSVGVDRGRGYTFGSGTRLTVV.

The chain has TRBV5-6 and TRBJ1-2; D gene ambiguous. V lost 0 bases and J lost 0, with 21 bases in between. CDR3 size: 19 residues. Germline CDR1 reads SGHDT; CDR2 reads YYEEEE. The CDR3 is CASSLAGIKFKSANYGYTF. CDR3 coding DNA: TGTGCCAGCAGCTTGGCGGGGATCAAATTCAAATCCGCTAACTATGGCTACACCTTC.

V and J are TRBV5-1 and TRBJ2-1; TRBD1 agrees at 7 bases. V trimming: 0 bases; J trimming: 9 bases; junction bases outside the gene matches: 3. The CDR3 sequence is 13 residues long. Germline V lookup: CDR1 SGHRS, CDR2 YFSETQ. DNA for the CDR3: TGCGCCAGCAGCTTGGCACAGGGGCCTGAGCAGTTCTTC. It encodes CASSLAQGPEQFF.

Comments on this clone: Other nucleotide sequences in the sample specify the same CDR3. V and J are TRBV29-1 and TRBJ1-2; 12 bases map to TRBD1. The CDR3 extends over 13 amino acids. The trim removed 4 bases at V and 7 bases at J, leaving 4 bases unmatched. Germline V gene data show CDR1 as SQVTM and CDR2 as ANQGSEA. As DNA, the CDR3 is TGCAGCGTTGTGGGACAGGGGGCGCTTGGCTACACCTTC. It specifies CSVVGQGALGYTF.

The CDR3: CAWERSLYNEQFF. The CDR3, as DNA: TGTGCCTGGGAACGGAGTCTCTACAATGAGCAGTTCTTC. The chain employs TRBV30 and TRBJ2-1; D is ambiguous. Germline assignment: CDR1 GTSNPN and CDR2 SVGIG (reference sequence). The CDR3 has 13 residues. The germline V and J ends were trimmed by 5 bases and 3 bases, with 11 bases remaining between them.

The V call is TRBV4-1, the J call TRBJ2-3; the match to TRBD2 covers 10 bases. V lost 4 bases to trimming and J lost 5 bases; unmatched junction nucleotides: 12. CDR3 size: 17 residues. CDR1 is MGHRA and CDR2 is YSYEKL in the germline V gene. CDR3 in amino acids: CASSPPARGLAIDTQYF. In nucleotides, the CDR3 is TGCGCCAGCAGCCCCCCCGCCCGGGGACTAGCGATAGATACGCAGTATTTT.

This rearrangement joins TRBV29-1 to TRBJ1-4; 8 bases align to TRBD1. Germline CDR1 and CDR2: SQVTM and ANQGSEA. The CDR3 has 13 amino acids. The V gene end was trimmed by 6 bases and the J gene end by 7 bases; junction bases not matched to a gene: 7. CDR3 loop: CSVAGTGSEKLFF. In DNA form, the CDR3 reads TGCAGCGTAGCCGGGACAGGTAGTGAAAAACTGTTTTTT.

V gene TRBV15 combines with J gene TRBJ2-5, with 9 bases lining up with TRBD2. Germline CDR1 reads LNHNV; CDR2 reads YYDKDF (reference sequence). V was clipped by 5 bases and J by 7 bases; unmatched bases: 17. This CDR3 is built from 17 residues. The CDR3 loop reads CATSGSRAGGPLRTQYF. CDR3 in DNA: TGTGCCACCAGCGGGAGTCGGGCGGGGGGGCCACTGAGGACCCAGTACTTC. Looking up the rest from reference TRBV15 and TRBJ2-5 gives the full variable domain: DAMVIQNPRYQVTQFGKPVTLSCSQTLNHNVMYWYQQKSSQAPKLLFHYYDKDFNNEADTPDNFQSRRPNTSFCFLDIRSPGLGDTAMYLCATSGSRAGGPLRTQYFGPGTRLLVL.

This clone was found a few times. DNA for the CDR3: TGTGCCAGCAGCTCCGGGACAGGGGACTTCGACGAGCAGTACTTC. Protein sequence: CASSSGTGDFDEQYF. The chain is built from TRBV7-9 and TRBJ2-7, with TRBD1 identical over 10 bases. From germline, CDR1 is SEHNR and CDR2 FQNEAQ (reference sequence). The CDR3 has 15 amino acids. J was trimmed by 5 bases and V by 4 bases; bases with no gene match: 8.

This clone was seen a handful of times. This chain joins TRBV2 and TRBJ2-3; perhaps TRBD2 as D (6 bases). The CDR3 covers 13 residues. The ends were cut back, 7 bases at V and 1 base at J, with 9 bases in the middle. Germline CDR1 is SNHLY and CDR2 is FYNNEI. CDR3 protein: CASNPSGTDTQYF. The CDR3 nucleotides read TGTGCCAGCAACCCTAGCGGCACAGATACGCAGTATTTT. The full variable domain, completed using reference TRBV2 and TRBJ2-3, is EPEVTQTPSHQVTQMGQEVILRCVPISNHLYFYWYRQILGQKVEFLVSFYNNEISEKSEIFDDQFSVERPDGSNFTLKIRSTKLEDSAMYFCASNPSGTDTQYFGPGTRLTVL.

The chain combines TRBV29-1 with TRBJ2-1, with D perhaps matching TRBD1 or TRBD2 (5 bases each). CDR3 length: 14 amino acids. V was shortened by 7 bases and J by 4 bases, with 17 bases between the two germline ends. Germline V gene sequence: CDR1 SQVTM, CDR2 ANQGSEA. The CDR3 here is CSGEGSTAYNEQFF. CDR3 nucleotide sequence: TGCAGCGGAGAGGGGTCTACAGCATACAATGAGCAGTTCTTC.

This clone occurred a few times. The gene calls are TRBV4-1 and TRBJ2-1, with a tentative D call TRBD2 (6 bases). Germline values: CDR1 MGHRA, CDR2 YSYEKL. CDR3 length equals 17 residues. Deletions cut 1 base from V and 1 base from J, with 14 bases between. CDR3 residues: CASSQGRRGGSYNEQFF. CDR3 nucleotide sequence: TGCGCCAGCAGCCAAGGGAGGCGGGGTGGGTCCTACAATGAGCAGTTCTTC.

The chain uses TRBV29-1 and TRBJ2-7, with D possibly being TRBD2 (5 bases). The CDR3 is 14 amino acids. CDR1 is SQVTM, CDR2 ANQGSEA, per germline. Trimming took off 7 bases at V and 5 bases at J, with 21 bases between the two ends. The CDR3 nucleotides are TGCAGCGCCGCGGTGGGGAGTGTTGGGGACGAGCAGTACTTC. It is translated as CSAAVGSVGDEQYF.

The chain combines TRBV18 with TRBJ2-1, with D tentatively TRBD1 (5 bases). Germline loops: CDR1 KGHSH, CDR2 LQKENI. This CDR3 region has 15 residues. Trimming shortened V by 3 bases and J by 5 bases, and 14 bases separated the two germline ends. Here the CDR3 DNA reads TGTGCCAGCTCACCCGACAGAATTTCTCACAATGAGCAGTTCTTC. Translating it yields CASSPDRISHNEQFF.

This clone came up a few times. V usage is TRBV5-1 and J usage is TRBJ2-1; no clear D. In germline, CDR1 is SGHRS, CDR2 YFSETQ. Trimming left V 2 bases short and J 9 bases short, with 18 bases between. The CDR3 loop spans 15 amino acids. The CDR3 here is CASSFVLANKGEQFF. CDR3 coding DNA: TGCGCCAGCAGCTTTGTTTTGGCCAATAAGGGTGAGCAGTTCTTC.

The chain is built from TRBV27 and TRBJ2-3; D call uncertain. V gave up 4 bases and J gave up 2 bases, with 13 bases separating them. The CDR3 is made up of 15 amino acids. CDR1 is MNHEY and CDR2 is SMNVEV in the germline V gene (reference sequence). The CDR3 region has the DNA TGTGCCAGCAGTTCGCAGGAATTTCTCACAGATACGCAGTATTTT. This sequence encodes CASSSQEFLTDTQYF.

The table lists this clone with a few counts. This chain joins TRBV29-1 and TRBJ2-7; the D gene could be TRBD1 or TRBD2 (5 bases each). The CDR3 has 12 amino acids. The germline V and J ends were trimmed by 5 bases and 5 bases, with 13 bases remaining between them. CDR1 SQVTM and CDR2 ANQGSEA come from the germline V gene. CDR3: CSVSRQGDEQYF. The CDR3 DNA follows: TGCAGCGTTAGCAGGCAGGGAGACGAGCAGTACTTC.

This clone was detected only a few times. This chain uses TRBV5-1 with TRBJ2-3; D unclear. Trimming stripped 0 bases from V and 5 bases from J, with 7 bases between. The CDR3 is 13 residues long. The germline CDR1 and CDR2 sequences are SGHRS and YFSETQ. The CDR3 DNA reads TGCGCCAGCAGCTTGGGTCGCGTAGATACGCAGTATTTT. Its protein product is CASSLGRVDTQYF.

This chain connects TRBV5-4 to TRBJ2-7; unclear D gene. CDR1 is SGHNT, CDR2 YYREEE, per germline (reference sequence). The CDR3 runs to 13 residues. Trimming pared 4 bases from V and 2 bases from J, leaving 10 bases between. The CDR3 protein is CASSPLRPYEQYF. The CDR3 DNA sequence: TGTGCCAGCAGCCCTCTCCGCCCCTACGAGCAGTACTTC.

The rearrangement joins TRBV29-1 to TRBJ1-1; D unclear. The germline V gene encodes CDR1 SQVTM and CDR2 ANQGSEA. CDR3 size: 14 residues. Trimming left V 6 bases short and J 5 bases short, with 19 bases between. As DNA, the CDR3 is TGCAGCGTCGGTGGGCTGGCGGGAGGGACTGAAGCTTTCTTT. Amino acids: CSVGGLAGGTEAFF. Complete variable domain (other parts from reference TRBV29-1 and TRBJ1-1): SAVISQKPSRDICQRGTSLTIQCQVDSQVTMMFWYRQQPGQSLTLIATANQGSEATYESGFVIDKFPISRPNLTFSTLTVSNMSPEDSSIYLCSVGGLAGGTEAFFGQGTRLTVV.

This clone was seen more than once but under ten times. CDR3 nucleotides: TGTGCCTGGAGGAAAGGATTTGCGGGTGGCTACACCTTC. Protein: CAWRKGFAGGYTF. The genes are TRBV30 and TRBJ1-2, with unresolved D. The CDR3 sequence is 13 residues long. Germline lookup yields CDR1 GTSNPN and CDR2 SVGIG (reference sequence). V lost 3 bases and J lost 7, with 15 bases in between.

The rearrangement uses TRBV7-2 and TRBJ1-1; 9 bases agree with TRBD1. The J segment lost 5 bases and the V segment lost 1 base, leaving 5 bases of the junction unmatched. The CDR3 has 15 residues. CDR1 is SGHTA and CDR2 is FQGNSA in the germline V gene. For the CDR3, the DNA is TGTGCCAGCAGCTTAGTGAGGGGACAGGGTACTGAAGCTTTCTTT. Translation gives CASSLVRGQGTEAFF.

The V call is TRBV19, the J call TRBJ1-6, with unresolved D. Trimming cost V 6 bases and J 8 bases, with 11 bases left between them. The CDR3 length is 13 residues. CDR1 is LNHDA and CDR2 is SQIVND in the germline V gene (reference sequence). This CDR3 is CASSRVGDSPLHF. The CDR3 coding sequence is TGTGCCAGTAGCCGGGTCGGGGATTCACCCCTCCACTTT.

This chain links TRBV13 with TRBJ1-1; 8 nucleotides align to TRBD1. Germline CDR1 PRHDT, CDR2 FYEKMQ (reference sequence). CDR3 size: 15 residues. Trimming removed 0 bases from V and 5 bases from J; junction bases left unmatched: 5. CDR3 residues: CASSLGPGGGTEAFF. The CDR3 nucleotides are TGTGCCAGCAGCTTAGGTCCAGGGGGCGGGACTGAAGCTTTCTTT.

This clone was found a few times. This chain uses TRBV7-9 with TRBJ1-1; D call uncertain. V was trimmed by 6 bases and J by 7 bases, leaving 9 bases between them. The CDR3 sequence is 11 residues long. Germline CDR1 SEHNR, CDR2 FQNEAQ (reference sequence). In nucleotides, the CDR3 is TGTGCCAGCAGTTCGCTCGGTGAAGCTTTCTTT. Translating gives CASSSLGEAFF.

This clone was observed a few times. The chain employs TRBV7-2 and TRBJ2-3, with D perhaps matching TRBD2 (5 bases). Germline V lookup: CDR1 SGHTA, CDR2 FQGNSA. The V end was cut by 6 bases, the J end by 6 bases, with 10 bases between. This CDR3 has 12 residues. The CDR3, as DNA: TGTGCCAGCAGTGACTACGGGGATACGCAGTATTTT. Translated, it gives CASSDYGDTQYF.

This chain joins TRBV29-1 and TRBJ1-2; a weak D match, TRBD1 (6 bases). Germline V lookup: CDR1 SQVTM, CDR2 ANQGSEA. V was trimmed by 2 bases and J by 7 bases, leaving 14 bases between them. CDR3 length: 13 residues. CDR3 coding DNA: TGCAGCGTTGAACCCGGTTCAGGGGCTGGCTACACCTTC. Translated, it gives CSVEPGSGAGYTF.